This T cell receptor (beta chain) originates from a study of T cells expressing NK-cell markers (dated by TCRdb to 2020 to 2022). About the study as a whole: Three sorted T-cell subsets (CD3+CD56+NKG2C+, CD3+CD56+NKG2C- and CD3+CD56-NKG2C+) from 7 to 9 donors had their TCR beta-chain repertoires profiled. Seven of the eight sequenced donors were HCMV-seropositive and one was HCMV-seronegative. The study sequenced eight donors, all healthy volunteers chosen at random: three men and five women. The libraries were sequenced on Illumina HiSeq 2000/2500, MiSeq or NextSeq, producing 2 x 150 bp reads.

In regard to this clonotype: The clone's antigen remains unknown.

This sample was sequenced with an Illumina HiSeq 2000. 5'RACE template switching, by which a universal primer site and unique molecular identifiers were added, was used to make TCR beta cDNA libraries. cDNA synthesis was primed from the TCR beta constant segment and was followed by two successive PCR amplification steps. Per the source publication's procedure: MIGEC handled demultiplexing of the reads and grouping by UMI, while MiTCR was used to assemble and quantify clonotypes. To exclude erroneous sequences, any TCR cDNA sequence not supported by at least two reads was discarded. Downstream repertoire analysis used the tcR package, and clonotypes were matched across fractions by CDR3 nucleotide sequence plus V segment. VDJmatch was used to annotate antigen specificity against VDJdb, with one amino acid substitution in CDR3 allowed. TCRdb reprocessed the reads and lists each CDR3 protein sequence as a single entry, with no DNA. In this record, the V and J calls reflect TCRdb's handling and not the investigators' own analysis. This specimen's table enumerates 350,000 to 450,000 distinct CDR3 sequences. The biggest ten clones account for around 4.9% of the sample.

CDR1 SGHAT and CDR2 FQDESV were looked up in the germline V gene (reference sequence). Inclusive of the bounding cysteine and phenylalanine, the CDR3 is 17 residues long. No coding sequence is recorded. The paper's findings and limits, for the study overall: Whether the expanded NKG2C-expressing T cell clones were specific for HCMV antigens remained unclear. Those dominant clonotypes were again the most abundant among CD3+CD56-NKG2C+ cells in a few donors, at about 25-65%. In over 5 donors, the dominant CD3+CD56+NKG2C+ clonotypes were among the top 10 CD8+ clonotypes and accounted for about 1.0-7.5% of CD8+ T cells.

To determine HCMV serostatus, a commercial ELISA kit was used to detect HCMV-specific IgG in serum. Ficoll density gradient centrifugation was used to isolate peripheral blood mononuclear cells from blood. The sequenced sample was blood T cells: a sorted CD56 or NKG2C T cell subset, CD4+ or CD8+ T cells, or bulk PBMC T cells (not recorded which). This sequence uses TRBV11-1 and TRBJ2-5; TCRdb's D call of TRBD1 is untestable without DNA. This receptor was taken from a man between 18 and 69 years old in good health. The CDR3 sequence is CASSLGDRRGRSETQYF.